Shown below are 9 T cell receptor beta chains from a single sample sequenced in a study of response to subunit inactivated influenza vaccine. Each CDR3 protein is one row after TCRdb ran MiXCR on the RT-PCR reads. This table has hundreds of thousands of distinct CDR3 sequences, about 15% appearing once. The sample consisted of PBMCs from blood, taken roughly 2 weeks before vaccination. The receptors shown here come from a man aged 45-60 years who received an inactivated influenza vaccine.

The V and J genes are TRBV6-1 and TRBJ2-2, with a possible D match to TRBD1 (6 bases). The germline V and J ends were trimmed by 5 bases and 3 bases, with 16 bases remaining between them. The CDR3 contains 16 residues. Germline V gives CDR1 MNHNS, CDR2 SASEGT. The CDR3 reads CASSLYRVADTGELFF. CDR3 DNA sequence: TGTGCCAGCAGTCTTTACAGGGTGGCGGACACCGGGGAGCTGTTTTTT.

This clonotype has at least ten counts. The rearrangement uses TRBV12-3 or TRBV12-4 and TRBJ2-7; a weak D match, TRBD2 (7 bases). V was pared by 6 bases and J by 2 bases, with 17 bases between. The CDR3 is 15 residues long. CDR3 nucleotides: TGTGCCAGCAGCTCCGACAGGACTAGAACCTACGAGCAGTACTTC. This sequence encodes CASSSDRTRTYEQYF.

As regards this clonotype: One end of the junction is discordant with germline, which a read error may explain. The CDR3 reads CASSQEGTSGTF. The CDR3 coding sequence is TGTGCCAGCAGCCAAGAAGGGACTAGCGGAACCTTC. The rearrangement joins TRBV3-1 to TRBJ2-5, with 11 bases aligning to TRBD2. The CDR3 runs 12 residues. Germline V CDR1 and CDR2: LGHDT, YNNKEL (reference sequence).

Only a few counts were recorded for this clonotype. The chain is built from TRBV10-3 and TRBJ2-5, with 7 positions matching TRBD1. CDR1 is ENHRY and CDR2 is SYGVKD in the germline V gene. This CDR3 has 13 residues. The trim removed 7 bases at V and 3 bases at J, leaving 5 bases unmatched. In DNA form, the CDR3 reads TGTGCCATCAAGAGGCAGGGGGAAGAGACCCAGTACTTC. As protein: CAIKRQGEETQYF.

The table lists this clonotype with a few counts. One end of the junction fails to match germline, which may point to a read error. The J gene is TRBJ1-1, the V gene TRBV3-1, with 9 bases aligning to TRBD1. CDR3 length: 18 residues. The germline gives CDR1 LGHDT, CDR2 YNNKEL (reference sequence). The CDR3 DNA sequence: TGTGCCAGCAGCCAAGGCCCCGGGACAGGGTGGCTGAATACTGAAGCTTTCTTT. It encodes CASSQGPGTGWLNTEAFF.

The rearrangement joins TRBV29-1 to TRBJ2-7, with TRBD2 identical over 10 bases. Germline values: CDR1 SQVTM, CDR2 ANQGSEA. The CDR3 has 15 residues. V was pared by 4 bases and J by 7 bases, with 13 bases of the junction left unmatched. The DNA of the CDR3 is TGCAGCGTTGGGTTCACTAGCGGGACGTCGGGGGAGCAGTACTTC. Its protein is CSVGFTSGTSGEQYF.

This chain joins TRBV2 and TRBJ2-3; D unresolved. This CDR3 has 14 residues. V lost 1 base to trimming and J lost 2 bases, with 7 bases between them. Germline V gene lookup returns CDR1 SNHLY and CDR2 FYNNEI. The CDR3 spells CASSEVINTDTQYF. The CDR3 DNA reads TGTGCCAGCAGTGAAGTGATTAACACAGATACGCAGTATTTT.

In this sample, this clonotype turned up a few times. The V call is TRBV11-2, the J call TRBJ2-1, with D possibly matching TRBD1 (5 bases). V lost 6 bases and J 0 bases, leaving 15 bases between the germline ends. The CDR3 contains 16 residues. Germline V gives CDR1 SGHAT, CDR2 FQNNGV. CDR3 residues: CASRLDTASSYNEQFF. The CDR3 nucleotides read TGTGCCAGCAGACTGGACACAGCAAGCTCCTACAATGAGCAGTTCTTC.

This chain uses TRBV7-9 with TRBJ1-2; D is ambiguous. Per the germline V gene, CDR1 is SEHNR and CDR2 is FQNEAQ (reference sequence). V was clipped by 1 base and J by 3 bases, with 9 bases between them. CDR3 size: 14 residues. The CDR3 reads CASSLGVGDYGYTF. The CDR3 region has the DNA TGTGCCAGCAGCTTAGGGGTTGGCGACTATGGCTACACCTTC.